This T cell receptor beta chain is from a study of radiotherapy plus CTLA-4 blockade in lung cancer. Produced via immunoSEQ multiplex PCR; TCRdb's table is partial and in-frame only. The sample consists of about 51,000 clones, about 76% of them appearing once. The CDR3 is 16 amino acids. Looked up from germline, CDR1 is SGHRS and CDR2 is YFSETQ. The V gene end was trimmed by 2 bases and the J gene end by 4 bases; junction bases not matched to a gene: 6. This rearrangement joins TRBV5-1 to TRBJ2-5; 12 nucleotides agree with TRBD2. This TCR was recovered from a human donor with non-small cell lung cancer who had a complete response to radiotherapy plus ipilimumab. The sequences come from peripheral blood, collected from a patient treated with radiotherapy plus ipilimumab. The CDR3 DNA sequence: TGCGCCAGCAGCTTTGGACTAGCGGGGCCCTCAGAGACCCAGTACTTC. Translation: CASSFGLAGPSETQYF.